This T cell receptor (beta chain) appears in the sequencing data of a study of blood T cell repertoires in COVID-19. Original processing methods: Estimates of nucleated cell counts were drawn from the amplification of reference gene primers. This table comes from immunoSEQ multiplex PCR, and its TCRdb copy is limited to in-frame clones, with some not included. That table is the source of V, J and clone size, and D and trimming were worked out from the DNA. The sample lists about 400,000 clones, roughly 89% occurring once. CDR3 length: 14 residues. Germline-derived CDR1 and CDR2 are LNHDA and SQIVND (reference sequence). Trimming took 3 bases from V and 1 from J, leaving 9 bases between them. Grouping used clinical history reported by participants in a survey and questionnaire. Recovery among Cohort 3 donors was established by two negative PCRs, clearance, or symptom resolution. With regard to this clone: Additional DNA sequences in this sample encode the identical CDR3.

The sample taken for sequencing was PBMCs or T cells enriched from blood (not recorded which). V usage is TRBV19 and J usage is TRBJ1-1, with D unresolved. The TCR sequence derives from a woman under 40 who had recovered from COVID-19. In DNA, the CDR3 is TGTGCCAGTAGTATCTTAACCGGGAACACTGAAGCTTTCTTT. It encodes CASSILTGNTEAFF. The whole variable domain, filled in from reference TRBV19 and TRBJ1-1, reads DGGITQSPKYLFRKEGQNVTLSCEQNLNHDAMYWYRQDPGQGLRLIYYSQIVNDFQKGDIAEGYSVSREKKESFPLTVTSAQKNPTAFYLCASSILTGNTEAFFGQGTRLTVV.